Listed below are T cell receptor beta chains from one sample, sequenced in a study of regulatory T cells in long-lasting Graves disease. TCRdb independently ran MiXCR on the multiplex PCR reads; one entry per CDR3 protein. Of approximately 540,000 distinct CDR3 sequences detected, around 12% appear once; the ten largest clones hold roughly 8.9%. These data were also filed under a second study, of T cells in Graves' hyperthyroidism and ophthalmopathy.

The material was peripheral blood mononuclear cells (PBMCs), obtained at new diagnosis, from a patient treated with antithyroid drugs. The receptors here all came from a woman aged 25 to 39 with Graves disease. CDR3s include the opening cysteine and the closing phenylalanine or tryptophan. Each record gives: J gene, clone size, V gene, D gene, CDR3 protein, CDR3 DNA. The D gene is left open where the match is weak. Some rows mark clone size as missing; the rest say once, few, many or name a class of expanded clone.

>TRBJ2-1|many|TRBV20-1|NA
CSARPDRRPYNEQFF
TGCAGTGCAAGACCCGACAGGCGACCGTACAATGAGCAGTTCTTC
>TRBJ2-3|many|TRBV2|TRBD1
CASPGTGVAHTQYF
TGTGCCAGCCCCGGGACAGGGGTGGCCCATACGCAGTATTTT
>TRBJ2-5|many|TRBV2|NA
CASSEDGVQETQYF
TGTGCCAGCAGTGAGGACGGGGTTCAAGAGACCCAGTACTTC
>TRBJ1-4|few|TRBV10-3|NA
CAISESGSLGEKLFF
TGTGCCATCAGTGAGTCGGGCAGCTTGGGGGAAAAACTGTTTTTT
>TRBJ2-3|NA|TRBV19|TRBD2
CASGPRLAASTDTQYF
TGTGCCAGTGGACCAAGACTAGCGGCAAGCACAGATACGCAGTATTTT
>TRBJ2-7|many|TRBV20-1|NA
CSARHLGGSVSYEQYF
TGCAGTGCTAGACATCTGGGGGGCTCGGTCTCCTACGAGCAGTACTTC
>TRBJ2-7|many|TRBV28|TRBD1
CASSLLWSWTGLPLQTYEQYF
TGTGCCAGCAGTTTGCTCTGGTCTTGGACAGGGCTGCCCCTCCAAACCTACGAGCAGTACTTC
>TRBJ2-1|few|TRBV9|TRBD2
CASSPGTSGGVEQFF
TGTGCCAGCAGCCCTGGGACTAGCGGGGGCGTTGAGCAGTTCTTC
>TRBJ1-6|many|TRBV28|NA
CASRRDTANSPLHF
TGTGCCAGCAGGAGGGACACCGCGAATTCACCCCTCCACTTT
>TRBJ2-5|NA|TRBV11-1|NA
CASSNRAQETQYF
TGTGCCAGCAGCAATCGGGCACAAGAGACCCAGTACTTC
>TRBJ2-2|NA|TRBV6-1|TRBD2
CASNAAGAGELFF
TGTGCCAGCAATGCAGCGGGGGCCGGGGAGCTGTTTTTT
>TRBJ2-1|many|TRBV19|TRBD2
CASSTGSGTSGSHNEQFF
TGTGCCAGTAGTACAGGCTCAGGGACTAGCGGGAGTCATAATGAGCAGTTCTTC
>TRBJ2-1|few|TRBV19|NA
CAKREAGGDEQFF
TGTGCCAAAAGGGAGGCAGGGGGGGATGAGCAGTTCTTC
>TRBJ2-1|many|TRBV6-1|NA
CASKTWERISSYNEQLF
TGTGCCAGCAAAACCTGGGAACGTATCAGCTCCTACAATGAGCAGCTCTTC
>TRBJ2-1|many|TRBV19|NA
CASRVAGASYNEQFF
TGTGCCAGTAGGGTGGCAGGTGCTTCCTACAATGAGCAGTTCTTC
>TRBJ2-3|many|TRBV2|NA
CATGTSLNTDTQYF
TGTGCCACCGGGACTTCCCTTAACACAGATACGCAGTATTTT
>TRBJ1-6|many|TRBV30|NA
CALGGTANNSPLHF
TGTGCCCTGGGAGGGACTGCAAATAATTCACCCCTCCACTTT
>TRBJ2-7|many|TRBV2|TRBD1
CASMGTASYEQYF
TGTGCCAGCATGGGGACAGCTTCCTACGAGCAGTACTTC
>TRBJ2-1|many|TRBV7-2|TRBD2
CASSAQGLAGPEQFF
TGTGCCAGCAGCGCCCAGGGACTAGCGGGACCCGAGCAGTTCTTC
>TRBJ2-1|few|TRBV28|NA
CASSFGRQSYNEQFF
TGTGCCAGCAGTTTCGGTCGCCAGTCCTACAATGAGCAGTTCTTC
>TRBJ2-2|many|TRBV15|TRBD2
CATGGDTGELFF
TGTGCCACCGGGGGGGACACCGGGGAGCTGTTTTTT
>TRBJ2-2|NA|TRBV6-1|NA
CASSDQGYGELFF
TGTGCCAGCAGTGATCAGGGATACGGGGAGCTGTTTTTT
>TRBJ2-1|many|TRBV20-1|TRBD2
CSARSGSTYNEQFF
TGCAGTGCTAGAAGCGGGAGTACCTACAATGAGCAGTTCTTC
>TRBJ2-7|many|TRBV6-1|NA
CASSRELSSYEQYF
TGTGCCAGCAGTCGGGAGTTAAGCTCCTACGAGCAGTACTTC
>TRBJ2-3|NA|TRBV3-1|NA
CASSAVSASDTQYF
TGTGCCAGCAGCGCCGTTTCAGCCTCGGATACGCAGTATTTT
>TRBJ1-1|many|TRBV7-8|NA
CASIDRGGRNTEAFF
TGTGCCAGCATCGACAGAGGGGGGAGGAACACTGAAGCTTTCTTT
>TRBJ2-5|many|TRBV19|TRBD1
CASQRGRTETQYF
TGTGCCAGTCAGAGGGGGCGCACAGAGACCCAGTACTTC
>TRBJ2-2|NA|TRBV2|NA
CASSVSGTYTGELFF
TGTGCCAGCAGTGTATCCGGGACCTACACCGGGGAGCTGTTTTTT